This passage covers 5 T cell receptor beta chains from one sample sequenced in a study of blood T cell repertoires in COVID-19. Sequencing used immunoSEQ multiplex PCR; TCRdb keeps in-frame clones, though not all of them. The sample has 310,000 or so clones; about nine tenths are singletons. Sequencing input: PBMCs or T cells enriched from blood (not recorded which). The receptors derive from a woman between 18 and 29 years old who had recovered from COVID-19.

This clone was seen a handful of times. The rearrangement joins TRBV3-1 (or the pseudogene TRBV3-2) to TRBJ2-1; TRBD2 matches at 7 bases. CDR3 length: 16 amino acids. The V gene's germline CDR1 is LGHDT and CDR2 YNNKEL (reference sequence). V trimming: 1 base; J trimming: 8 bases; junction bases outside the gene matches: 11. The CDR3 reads CASSQGSPGLADEQFF. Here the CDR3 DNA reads TGTGCCAGCAGCCAAGGCTCCCCCGGCCTAGCGGATGAGCAGTTCTTC.

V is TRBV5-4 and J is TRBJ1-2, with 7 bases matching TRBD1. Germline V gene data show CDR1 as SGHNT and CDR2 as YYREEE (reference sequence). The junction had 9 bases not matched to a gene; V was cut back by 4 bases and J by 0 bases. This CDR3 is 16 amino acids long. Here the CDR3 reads CASSTPTGDSNYGYTF. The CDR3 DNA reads TGTGCCAGCAGCACCCCTACAGGGGACTCTAACTATGGCTACACCTTC.

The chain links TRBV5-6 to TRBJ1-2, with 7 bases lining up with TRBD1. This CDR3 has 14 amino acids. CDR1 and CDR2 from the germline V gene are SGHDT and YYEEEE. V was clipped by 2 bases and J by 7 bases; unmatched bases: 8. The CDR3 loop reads CASSFRGPTIGYTF. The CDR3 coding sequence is TGTGCCAGCAGCTTTAGGGGGCCCACTATTGGCTACACCTTC.

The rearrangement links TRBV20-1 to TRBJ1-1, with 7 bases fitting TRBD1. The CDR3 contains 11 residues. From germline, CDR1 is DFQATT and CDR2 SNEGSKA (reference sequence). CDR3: CMGQSNTEAFF. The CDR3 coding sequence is TGCATGGGACAGAGTAACACTGAAGCTTTCTTT.

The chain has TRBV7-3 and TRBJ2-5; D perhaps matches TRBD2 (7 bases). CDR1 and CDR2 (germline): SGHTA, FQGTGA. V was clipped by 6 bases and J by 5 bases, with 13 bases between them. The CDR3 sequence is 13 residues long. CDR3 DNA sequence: TGTGCCAGCAGTTACAGGGAGGGGGAGACCCAGTACTTC. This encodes CASSYREGETQYF.